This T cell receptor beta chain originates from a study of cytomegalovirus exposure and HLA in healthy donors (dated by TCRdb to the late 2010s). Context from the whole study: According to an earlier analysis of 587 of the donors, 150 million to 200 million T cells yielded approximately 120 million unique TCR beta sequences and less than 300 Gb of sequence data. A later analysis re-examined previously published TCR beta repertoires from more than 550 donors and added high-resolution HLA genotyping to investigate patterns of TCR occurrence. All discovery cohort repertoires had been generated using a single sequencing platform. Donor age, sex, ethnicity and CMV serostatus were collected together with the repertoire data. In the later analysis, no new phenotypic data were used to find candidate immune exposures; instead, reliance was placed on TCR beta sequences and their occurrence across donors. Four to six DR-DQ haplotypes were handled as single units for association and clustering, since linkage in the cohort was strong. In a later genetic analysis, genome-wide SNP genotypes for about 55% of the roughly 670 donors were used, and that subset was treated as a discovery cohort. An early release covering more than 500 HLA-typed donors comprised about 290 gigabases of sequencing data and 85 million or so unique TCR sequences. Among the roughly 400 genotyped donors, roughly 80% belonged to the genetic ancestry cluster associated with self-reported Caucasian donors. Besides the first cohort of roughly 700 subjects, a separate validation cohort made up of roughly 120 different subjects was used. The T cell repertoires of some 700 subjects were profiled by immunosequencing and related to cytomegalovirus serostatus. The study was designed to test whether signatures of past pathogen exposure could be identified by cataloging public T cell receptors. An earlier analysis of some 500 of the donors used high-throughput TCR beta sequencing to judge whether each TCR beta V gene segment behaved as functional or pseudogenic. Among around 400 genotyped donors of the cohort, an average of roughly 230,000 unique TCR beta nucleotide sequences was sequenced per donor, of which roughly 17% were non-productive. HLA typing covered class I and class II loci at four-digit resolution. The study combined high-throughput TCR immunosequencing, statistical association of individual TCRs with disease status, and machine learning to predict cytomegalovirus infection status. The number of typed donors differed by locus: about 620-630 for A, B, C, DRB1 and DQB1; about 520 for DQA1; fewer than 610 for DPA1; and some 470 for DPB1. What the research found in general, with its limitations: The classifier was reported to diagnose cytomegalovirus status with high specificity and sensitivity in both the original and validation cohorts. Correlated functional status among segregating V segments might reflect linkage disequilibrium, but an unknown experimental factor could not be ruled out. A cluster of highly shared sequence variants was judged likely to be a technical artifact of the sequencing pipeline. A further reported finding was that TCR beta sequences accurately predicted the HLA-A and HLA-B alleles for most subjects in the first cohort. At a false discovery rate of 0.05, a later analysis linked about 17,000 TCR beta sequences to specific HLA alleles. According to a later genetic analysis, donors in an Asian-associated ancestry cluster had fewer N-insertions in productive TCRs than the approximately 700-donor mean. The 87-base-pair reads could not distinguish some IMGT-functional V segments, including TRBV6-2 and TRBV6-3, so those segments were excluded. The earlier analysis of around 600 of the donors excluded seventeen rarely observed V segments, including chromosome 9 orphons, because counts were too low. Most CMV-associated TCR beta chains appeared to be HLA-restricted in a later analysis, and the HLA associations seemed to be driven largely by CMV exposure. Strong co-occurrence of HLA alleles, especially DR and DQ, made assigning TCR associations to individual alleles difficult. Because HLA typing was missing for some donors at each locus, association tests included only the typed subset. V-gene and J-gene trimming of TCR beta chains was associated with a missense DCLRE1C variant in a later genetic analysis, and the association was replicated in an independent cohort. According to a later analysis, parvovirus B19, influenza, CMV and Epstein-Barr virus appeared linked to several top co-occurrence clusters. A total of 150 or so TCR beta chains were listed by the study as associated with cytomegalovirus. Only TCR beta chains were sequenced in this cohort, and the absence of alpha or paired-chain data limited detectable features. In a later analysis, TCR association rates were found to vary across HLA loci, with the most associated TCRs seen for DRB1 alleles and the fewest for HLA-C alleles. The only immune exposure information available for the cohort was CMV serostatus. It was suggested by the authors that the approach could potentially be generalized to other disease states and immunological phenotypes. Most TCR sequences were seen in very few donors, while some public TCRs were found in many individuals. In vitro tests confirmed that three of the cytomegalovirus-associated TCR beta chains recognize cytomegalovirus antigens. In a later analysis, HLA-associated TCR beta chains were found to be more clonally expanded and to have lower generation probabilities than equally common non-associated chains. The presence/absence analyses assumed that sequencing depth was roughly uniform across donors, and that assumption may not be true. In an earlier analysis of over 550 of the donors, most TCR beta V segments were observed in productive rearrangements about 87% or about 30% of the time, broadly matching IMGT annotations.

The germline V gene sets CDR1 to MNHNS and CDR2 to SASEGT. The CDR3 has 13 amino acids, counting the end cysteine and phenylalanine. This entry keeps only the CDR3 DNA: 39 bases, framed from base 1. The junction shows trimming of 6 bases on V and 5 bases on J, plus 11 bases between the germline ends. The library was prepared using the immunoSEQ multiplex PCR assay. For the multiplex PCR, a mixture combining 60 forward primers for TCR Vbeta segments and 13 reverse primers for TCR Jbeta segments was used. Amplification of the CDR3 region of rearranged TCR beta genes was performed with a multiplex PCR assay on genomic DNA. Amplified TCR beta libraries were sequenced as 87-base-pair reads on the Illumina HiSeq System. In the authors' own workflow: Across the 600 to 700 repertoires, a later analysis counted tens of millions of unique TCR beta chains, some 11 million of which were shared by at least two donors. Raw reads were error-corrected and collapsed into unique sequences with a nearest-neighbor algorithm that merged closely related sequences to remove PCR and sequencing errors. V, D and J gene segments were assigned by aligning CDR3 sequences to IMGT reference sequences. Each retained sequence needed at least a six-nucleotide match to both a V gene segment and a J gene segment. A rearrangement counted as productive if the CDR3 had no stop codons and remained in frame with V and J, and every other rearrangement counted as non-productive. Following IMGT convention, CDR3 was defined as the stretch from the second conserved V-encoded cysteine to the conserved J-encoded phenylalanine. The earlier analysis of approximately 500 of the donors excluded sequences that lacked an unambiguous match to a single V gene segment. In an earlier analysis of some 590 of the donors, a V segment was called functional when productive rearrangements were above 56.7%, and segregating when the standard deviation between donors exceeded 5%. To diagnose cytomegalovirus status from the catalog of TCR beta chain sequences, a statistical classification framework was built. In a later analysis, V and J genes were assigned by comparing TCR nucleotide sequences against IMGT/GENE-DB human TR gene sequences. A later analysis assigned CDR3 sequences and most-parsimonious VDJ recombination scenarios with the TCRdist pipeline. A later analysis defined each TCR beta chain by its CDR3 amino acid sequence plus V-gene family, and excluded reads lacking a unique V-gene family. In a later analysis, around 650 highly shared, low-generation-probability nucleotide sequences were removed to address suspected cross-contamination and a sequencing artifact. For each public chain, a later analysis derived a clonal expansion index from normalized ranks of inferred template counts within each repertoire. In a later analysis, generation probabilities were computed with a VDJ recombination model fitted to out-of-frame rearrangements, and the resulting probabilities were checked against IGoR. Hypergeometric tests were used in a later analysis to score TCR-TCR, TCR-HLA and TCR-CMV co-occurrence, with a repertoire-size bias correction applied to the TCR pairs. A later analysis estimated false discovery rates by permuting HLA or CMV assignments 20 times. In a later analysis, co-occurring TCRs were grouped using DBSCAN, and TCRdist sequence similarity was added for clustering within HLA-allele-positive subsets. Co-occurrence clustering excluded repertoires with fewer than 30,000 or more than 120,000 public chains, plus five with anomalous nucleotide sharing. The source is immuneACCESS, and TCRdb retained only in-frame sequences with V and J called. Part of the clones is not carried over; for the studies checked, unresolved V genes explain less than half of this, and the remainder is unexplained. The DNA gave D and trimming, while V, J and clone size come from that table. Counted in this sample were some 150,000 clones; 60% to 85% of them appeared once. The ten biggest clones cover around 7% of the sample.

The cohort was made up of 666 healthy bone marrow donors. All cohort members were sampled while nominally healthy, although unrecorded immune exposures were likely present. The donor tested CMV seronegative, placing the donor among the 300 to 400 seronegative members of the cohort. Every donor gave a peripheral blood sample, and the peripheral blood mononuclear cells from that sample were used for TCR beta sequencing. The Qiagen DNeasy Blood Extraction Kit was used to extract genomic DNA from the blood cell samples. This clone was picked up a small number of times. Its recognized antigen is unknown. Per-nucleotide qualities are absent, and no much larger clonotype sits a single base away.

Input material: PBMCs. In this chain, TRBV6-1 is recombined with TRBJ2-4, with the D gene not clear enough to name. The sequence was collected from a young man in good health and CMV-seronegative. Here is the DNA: TGTGCCAGCAGGCCGGGTGCAGAAAACATTCAGTACTTC. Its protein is CASRPGAENIQYF.